The 2 T cell receptor beta chains listed next were all sequenced from one sample in a study of CD8+ T cells in alopecia areata. The sequencing template was cDNA reverse transcribed from extracted RNA. Assay used: immunoSEQ multiplex PCR; TCRdb lists only in-frame clones, some missing. The sample yields about 160,000 clones, around 71% seen once. Treatment meaning: oral pan-JAK inhibitor, 5-10 mg twice daily. The sequenced sample was CD4+ T cells sorted from blood, obtained at week 4, from a patient treated with tofacitinib. The receptors shown here come from a human donor with alopecia areata.

The chain employs TRBV7-9 and TRBJ2-1; possibly TRBD2 for D (5 bases). The V and J ends lost 3 bases and 8 bases respectively, with 11 bases between them. The CDR3 sequence is 13 residues long. Germline values: CDR1 SEHNR, CDR2 FQNEAQ (reference sequence). CDR3 sequence (DNA): TGTGCCAGCAGCTTCCAACCCGGGGATGAGCAGTTCTTC. It yields the protein CASSFQPGDEQFF.

The chain is built from TRBV19 and TRBJ2-3, with 7 bases lining up with TRBD2. Germline V CDR1 and CDR2: LNHDA, SQIVND (reference sequence). J was trimmed by 4 bases and V by 4 bases; bases with no gene match: 11. This CDR3 spans 16 amino acids. The CDR3 nucleotides are TGTGCCAGTAGTAAGCGGGAACCGGTCAGGGCAGATACGCAGTATTTT. Amino acid sequence: CASSKREPVRADTQYF.